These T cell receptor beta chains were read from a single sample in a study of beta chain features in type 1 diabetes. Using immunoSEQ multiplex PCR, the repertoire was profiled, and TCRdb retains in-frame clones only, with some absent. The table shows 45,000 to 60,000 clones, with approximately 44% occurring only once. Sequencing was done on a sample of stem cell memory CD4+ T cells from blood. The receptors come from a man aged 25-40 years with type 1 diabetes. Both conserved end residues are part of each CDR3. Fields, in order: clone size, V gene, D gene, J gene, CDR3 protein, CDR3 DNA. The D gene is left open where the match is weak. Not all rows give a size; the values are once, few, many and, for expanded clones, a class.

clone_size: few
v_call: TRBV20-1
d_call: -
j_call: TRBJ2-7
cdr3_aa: CSATGGYEQYF
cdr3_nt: TGCAGTGCTACCGGGGGCTACGAGCAGTACTTC

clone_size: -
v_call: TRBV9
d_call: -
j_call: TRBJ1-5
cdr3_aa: CASSLEVIGQPQHF
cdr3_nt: TGTGCCAGCAGCTTAGAGGTGATCGGGCAGCCCCAGCATTTT

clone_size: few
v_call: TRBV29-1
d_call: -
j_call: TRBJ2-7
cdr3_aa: CSVEDDRGRGEQYF
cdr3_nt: TGCAGCGTTGAAGATGATAGGGGCAGGGGCGAGCAGTACTTC

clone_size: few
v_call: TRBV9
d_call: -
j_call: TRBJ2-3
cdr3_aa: CASTIEAEITDTQYF
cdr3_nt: TGTGCCAGCACCATTGAGGCGGAGATCACAGATACGCAGTATTTT

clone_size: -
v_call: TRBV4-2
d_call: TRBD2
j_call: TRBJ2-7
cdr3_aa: CASSSLAGESYEQYF
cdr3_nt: TGTGCCAGCAGCTCCCTAGCGGGGGAGTCCTACGAGCAGTACTTC

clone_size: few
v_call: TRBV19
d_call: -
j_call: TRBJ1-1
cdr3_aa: CASSRRGNTEAFF
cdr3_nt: TGTGCCAGTAGTAGAAGGGGGAACACTGAAGCTTTCTTT

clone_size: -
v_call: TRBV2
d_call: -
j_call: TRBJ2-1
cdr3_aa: CASSGWDEQFF
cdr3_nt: TGTGCCAGCTCGGGGTGGGATGAGCAGTTCTTC

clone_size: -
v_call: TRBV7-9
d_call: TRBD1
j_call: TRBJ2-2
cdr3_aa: CASSLDRQGALTGELFF
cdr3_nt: TGTGCCAGCAGCTTAGATCGACAGGGGGCGCTGACCGGGGAGCTGTTTTTT

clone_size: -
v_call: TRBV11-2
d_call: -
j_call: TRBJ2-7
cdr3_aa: CASSLGGRPFYEQYF
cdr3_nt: TGTGCCAGCAGCTTAGGAGGGAGGCCATTTTACGAGCAGTACTTC

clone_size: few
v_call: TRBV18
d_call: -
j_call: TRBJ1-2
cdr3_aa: CASSAGQNYGYTF
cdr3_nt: TGTGCCAGCTCAGCCGGACAGAACTATGGCTACACCTTC

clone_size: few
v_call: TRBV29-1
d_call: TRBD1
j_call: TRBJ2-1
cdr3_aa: CSVTGAYYNEQFF
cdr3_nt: TGCAGCGTAACAGGGGCATACTACAATGAGCAGTTCTTC

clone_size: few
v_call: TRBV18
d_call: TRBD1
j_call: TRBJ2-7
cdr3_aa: CASSRDRSYEQYF
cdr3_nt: TGTGCCAGCTCAAGGGACAGATCCTACGAGCAGTACTTC

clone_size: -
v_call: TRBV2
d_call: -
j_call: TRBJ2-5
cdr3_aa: CASSAGSETQYF
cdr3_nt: TGTGCCAGCAGTGCGGGAAGCGAGACCCAGTACTTC

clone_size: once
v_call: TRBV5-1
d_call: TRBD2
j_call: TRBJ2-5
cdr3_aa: CASSPGTSGAGETQYF
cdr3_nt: TGCGCCAGCAGCCCTGGGACTAGCGGGGCTGGGGAGACCCAGTACTTC

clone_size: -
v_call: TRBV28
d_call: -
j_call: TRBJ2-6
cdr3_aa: CASSSLAGANVLTF
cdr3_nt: TGTGCCAGCAGTTCCTTAGCCGGGGCCAACGTCCTGACTTTC

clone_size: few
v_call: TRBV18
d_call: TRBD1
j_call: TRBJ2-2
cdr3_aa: CASSAGTEGELFF
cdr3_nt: TGTGCCAGCTCAGCCGGGACAGAAGGGGAGCTGTTTTTT

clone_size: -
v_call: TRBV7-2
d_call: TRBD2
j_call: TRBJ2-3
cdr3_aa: CASSVTSGTPDTQYF
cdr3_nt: TGTGCCAGCAGCGTGACTAGCGGGACCCCAGATACGCAGTATTTT

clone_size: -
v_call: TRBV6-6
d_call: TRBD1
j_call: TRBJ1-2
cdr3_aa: CASRFTGVYGYTF
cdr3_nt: TGTGCCAGCAGATTCACAGGGGTTTATGGCTACACCTTC

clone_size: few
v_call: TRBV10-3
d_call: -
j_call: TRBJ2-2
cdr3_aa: CAISVYRATSGELFF
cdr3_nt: TGTGCCATCAGTGTTTACAGGGCTACGTCCGGGGAGCTGTTTTTT

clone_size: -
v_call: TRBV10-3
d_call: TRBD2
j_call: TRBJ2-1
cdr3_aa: CAISGVRREVYNEQFF
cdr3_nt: TGTGCCATCAGTGGGGTTCGACGGGAGGTCTACAATGAGCAGTTCTTC

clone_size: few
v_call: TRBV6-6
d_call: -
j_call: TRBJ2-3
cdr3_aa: CASTRDLSDTQYF
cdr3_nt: TGTGCCAGCACCCGGGACTTATCGGATACGCAGTATTTT

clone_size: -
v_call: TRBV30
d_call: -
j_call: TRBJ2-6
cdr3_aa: CAWTSSRGPGGANVLTF
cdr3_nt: TGTGCCTGGACCAGTTCCCGAGGGCCTGGTGGGGCCAACGTCCTGACTTTC

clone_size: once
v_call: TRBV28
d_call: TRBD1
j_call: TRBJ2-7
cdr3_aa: CASIAGGQGAIEQYF
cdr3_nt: TGTGCCAGCATCGCGGGGGGACAGGGGGCAATCGAGCAGTACTTC

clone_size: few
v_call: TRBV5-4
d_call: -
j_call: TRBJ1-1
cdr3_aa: CASSLAVRNTEAFF
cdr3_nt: TGTGCCAGCAGCTTGGCCGTGAGGAACACTGAAGCTTTCTTT

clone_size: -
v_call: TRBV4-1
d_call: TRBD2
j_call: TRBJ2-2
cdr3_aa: CASSQDHRRLAGGGTGELFF
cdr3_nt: TGCGCCAGCAGCCAAGATCATCGGCGACTAGCGGGAGGAGGGACCGGGGAGCTGTTTTTT

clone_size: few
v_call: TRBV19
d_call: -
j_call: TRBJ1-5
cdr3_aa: CASSMVGGGNQPQHF
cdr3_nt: TGTGCCAGTAGTATGGTGGGGGGGGGCAATCAGCCCCAGCATTTT

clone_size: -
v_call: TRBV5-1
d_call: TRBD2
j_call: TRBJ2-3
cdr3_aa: CASSLALAGSSDTQYF
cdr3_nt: TGCGCCAGCAGCTTGGCCTTAGCGGGATCCTCAGATACGCAGTATTTT

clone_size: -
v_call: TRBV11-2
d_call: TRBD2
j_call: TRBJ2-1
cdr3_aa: CASRPSGSIDEQFF
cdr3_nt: TGTGCCAGCAGACCTAGCGGGAGTATTGATGAGCAGTTCTTC

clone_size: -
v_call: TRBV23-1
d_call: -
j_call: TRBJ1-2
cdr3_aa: CASSQSWRYGFNYGYTF
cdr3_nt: TGCGCCAGCAGTCAATCATGGCGATACGGGTTTAACTATGGCTACACCTTC

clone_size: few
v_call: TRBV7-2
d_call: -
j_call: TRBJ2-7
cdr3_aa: CASSLALGRTYEQYF
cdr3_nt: TGTGCCAGCAGCTTAGCGCTTGGCAGGACCTACGAGCAGTACTTC

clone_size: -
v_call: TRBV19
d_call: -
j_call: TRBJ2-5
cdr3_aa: CASSIVSGSRETQYF
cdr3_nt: TGTGCCAGTAGTATAGTGTCGGGGAGTCGAGAGACCCAGTACTTC

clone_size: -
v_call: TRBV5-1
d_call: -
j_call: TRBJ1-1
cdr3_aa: CASSGGGGNTEAFF
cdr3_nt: TGCGCCAGCAGCGGGGGGGGAGGGAACACTGAAGCTTTCTTT

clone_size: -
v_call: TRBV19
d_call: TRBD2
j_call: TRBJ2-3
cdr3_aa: CASRGSGSTDTQYF
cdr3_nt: TGTGCCAGTCGGGGTAGCGGGAGCACAGATACGCAGTATTTT

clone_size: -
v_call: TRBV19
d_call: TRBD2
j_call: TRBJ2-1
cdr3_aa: CASSAGLAGGPIGYNEQFF
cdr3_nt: TGTGCCAGTAGCGCAGGACTAGCGGGAGGGCCTATAGGATACAATGAGCAGTTCTTC

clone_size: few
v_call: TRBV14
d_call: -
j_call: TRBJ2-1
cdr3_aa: CASSTEAFVYNEQFF
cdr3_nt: TGTGCCAGCAGCACTGAGGCCTTCGTTTACAATGAGCAGTTCTTC

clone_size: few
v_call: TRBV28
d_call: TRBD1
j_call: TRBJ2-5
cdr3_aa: CASNRQGAEETQYF
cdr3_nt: TGTGCCAGCAACCGACAGGGGGCCGAGGAGACCCAGTACTTC

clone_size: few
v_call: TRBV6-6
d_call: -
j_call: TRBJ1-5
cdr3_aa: CASWAQGKGNQPQHF
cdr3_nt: TGTGCCAGCTGGGCCCAGGGGAAGGGCAATCAGCCCCAGCATTTT

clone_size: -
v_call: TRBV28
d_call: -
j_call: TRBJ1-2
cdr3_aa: CASSRTVRYGYTF
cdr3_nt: TGTGCCAGCAGTCGAACGGTACGGTATGGCTACACCTTC

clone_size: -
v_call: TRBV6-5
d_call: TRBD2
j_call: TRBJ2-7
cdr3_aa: CASSYLGLAGNEQYF
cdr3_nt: TGTGCCAGCAGTTACTTGGGACTAGCGGGAAATGAGCAGTACTTC

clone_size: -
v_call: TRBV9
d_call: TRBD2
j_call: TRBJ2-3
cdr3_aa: CASSGLVAGGTDTQYF
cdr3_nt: TGTGCCAGCAGCGGACTGGTAGCGGGAGGCACAGATACGCAGTATTTT

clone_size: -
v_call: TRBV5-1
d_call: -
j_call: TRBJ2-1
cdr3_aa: CASSSDWNEQFF
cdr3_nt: TGCGCCAGCAGCTCAGACTGGAATGAGCAGTTCTTC

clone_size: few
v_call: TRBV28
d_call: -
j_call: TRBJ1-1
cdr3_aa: CASSSGQPGGAFF
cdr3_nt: TGTGCCAGCAGTTCTGGACAGCCCGGTGGAGCTTTCTTT

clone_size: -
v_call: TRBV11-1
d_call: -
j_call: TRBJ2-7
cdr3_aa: CASSFEAGPYEQYF
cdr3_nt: TGTGCCAGCAGCTTTGAGGCGGGGCCCTACGAGCAGTACTTC

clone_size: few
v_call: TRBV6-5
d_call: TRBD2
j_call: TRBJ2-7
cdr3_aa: CASRRGTTLLEQYF
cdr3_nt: TGTGCCAGCAGGAGAGGGACTACCCTTCTCGAGCAGTACTTC

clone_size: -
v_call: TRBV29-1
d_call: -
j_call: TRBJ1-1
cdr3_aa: CSVQGPTEAFF
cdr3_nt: TGCAGCGTCCAGGGGCCCACTGAAGCTTTCTTT

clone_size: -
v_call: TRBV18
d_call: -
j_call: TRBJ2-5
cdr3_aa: CASSLTGRETQYF
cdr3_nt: TGTGCCAGCTCCCTGACAGGGAGGGAGACCCAGTACTTC

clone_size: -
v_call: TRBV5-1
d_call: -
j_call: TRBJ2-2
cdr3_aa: CASSYTSSENTGELFF
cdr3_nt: TGCGCCAGCAGCTACACCTCTAGCGAGAACACCGGGGAGCTGTTTTTT

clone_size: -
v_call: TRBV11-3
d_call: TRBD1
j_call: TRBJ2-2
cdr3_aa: CASSWGQRNTGELFF
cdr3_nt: TGTGCCAGCAGCTGGGGACAGAGAAACACCGGGGAGCTGTTTTTT

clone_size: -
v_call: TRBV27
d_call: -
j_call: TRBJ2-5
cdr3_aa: CASSFKGVGETQYF
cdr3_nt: TGTGCCAGCAGTTTTAAAGGAGTGGGAGAGACCCAGTACTTC

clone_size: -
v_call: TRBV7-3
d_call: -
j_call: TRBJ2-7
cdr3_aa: CASSFSGGLQSEQYF
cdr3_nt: TGTGCCAGCAGCTTTAGTGGGGGCTTGCAATCCGAGCAGTACTTC

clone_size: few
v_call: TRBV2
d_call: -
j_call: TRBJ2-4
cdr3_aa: CASSVLAAKNIQYF
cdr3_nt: TGTGCCAGCAGTGTTCTAGCGGCCAAAAACATTCAGTACTTC

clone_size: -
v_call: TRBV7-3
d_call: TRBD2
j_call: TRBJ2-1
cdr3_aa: CASSLTSLNEQFF
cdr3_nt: TGTGCCAGCAGCTTGACTAGCCTGAATGAGCAGTTCTTC

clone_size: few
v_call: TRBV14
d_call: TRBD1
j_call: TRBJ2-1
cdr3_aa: CASSPTSQGLVSRVYNEQFF
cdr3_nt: TGTGCCAGCAGCCCGACCTCACAGGGGCTAGTGTCGAGGGTCTACAATGAGCAGTTCTTC

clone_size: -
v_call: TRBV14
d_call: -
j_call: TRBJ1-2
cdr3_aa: CASSQEYDPWRGYTF
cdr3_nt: TGTGCCAGTAGCCAAGAATACGACCCCTGGAGGGGCTACACCTTC

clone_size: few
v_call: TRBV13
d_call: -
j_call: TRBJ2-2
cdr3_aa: CASSSRGRTGELFF
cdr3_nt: TGTGCCAGCAGCTCTCGTGGTAGAACCGGGGAGCTGTTTTTT

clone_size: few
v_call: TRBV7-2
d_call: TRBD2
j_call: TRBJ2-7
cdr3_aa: CASSLVFAGAYEQYF
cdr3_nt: TGTGCCAGCAGCTTAGTATTCGCGGGAGCCTACGAGCAGTACTTC

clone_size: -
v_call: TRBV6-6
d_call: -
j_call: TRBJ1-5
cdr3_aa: CASSYPSGQPQHF
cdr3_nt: TGTGCCAGCAGTTACCCCAGCGGGCAGCCCCAGCATTTT

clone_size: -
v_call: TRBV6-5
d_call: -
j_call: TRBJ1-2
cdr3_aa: CASSRPGVYGYTF
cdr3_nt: TGTGCCAGCAGCCGACCGGGAGTCTATGGCTACACCTTC

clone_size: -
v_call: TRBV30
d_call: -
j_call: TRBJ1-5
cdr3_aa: CAWSSAGGQPQHF
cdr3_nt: TGTGCCTGGAGTAGCGCGGGTGGTCAGCCCCAGCATTTT

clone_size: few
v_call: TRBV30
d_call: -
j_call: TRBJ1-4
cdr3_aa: CAWSLNEKLFF
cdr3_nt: TGTGCCTGGAGCTTAAATGAAAAACTGTTTTTT